This TCR beta chain originates from a study of blood T cells in healthy people across ages (dated by TCRdb to 2014 to 2015). Some background on the complete study: Template switching captured roughly one uniquely barcoded TCR beta cDNA molecule per two T cells in model experiments. The study measured age-related changes in TCR beta repertoire diversity using deep sequencing normalized with unique cDNA molecular identifiers. The donors were split into four age groups: young (average around 16 years), middle-aged (around 40), aged (approximately 60) and long-lived (approximately 89). To avoid experimental bias, donors of different ages were distributed randomly across sequencing lanes. For two donors (one aged 18 to 30 and one aged 80 or older), the study analyzed two additional independent replicas of 1 million unique cDNA reads from the same blood draw.

The roughly 39 donors, aged about 6 to 95 years, were systemically healthy Caucasian individuals from Russia. Around 10 milliliters of peripheral blood were drawn from each donor into EDTA-treated Vacutainer tubes. PBMCs were isolated by Ficoll-Paque density-gradient centrifugation, with at least 6.5 million obtained per sample. Total RNA, at least 6 micrograms per sample, was extracted from PBMCs with Trizol reagent. For every donor, flow cytometry on a PBMC aliquot measured the percentage of naive CD45RAhigh/CD27high T cells. Libraries were constructed by 5' RACE. The data were produced on an Illumina HiSeq 2500. A second PCR of about 6 to 11 cycles was run with a J-beta primer mix and a sample-barcoded 5' primer. Each TCR beta cDNA molecule received a unique molecular identifier from a template-switch 5' adaptor carrying 12 random nucleotides. Each sample yielded at least 3 million CDR3-containing paired-end reads. All of the RNA was converted into first-strand cDNA using the Mint cDNA synthesis kit, with a TRBC-specific oligonucleotide serving as the primer. Following uracil-DNA glycosylase treatment, all cDNA underwent a first 18-cycle PCR with the universal primers M1SS and BC2_uni_R. The published analysis was carried out like this. For normalization, 1 million high-quality reads, each with a distinct molecular identifier, were randomly selected from each sample. Reads sharing molecular identifiers were discarded rather than binned into consensus sequences. CDR3 identification, clonotype clustering and error correction used MiTCR with a Q25 quality threshold and the strictest error-elimination algorithm. A nonparametric unseen species model using Euler transformation provided a lower-bound estimate of total TCR beta diversity. TCRdb trimmed the raw reads at Q25, called clones with MiXCR and kept productive beta chains. Merged by CDR3 protein, the rows form single entries marked with the most common genes and DNA. TCRdb, rather than the study authors, made the V and J calls. A total of 700,000 to 850,000 distinct CDR3 sequences appear in this sample, roughly 35% of them only once. The ten top clones hold 10% to 15% of the sample.

The germline V gene sets CDR1 to SQVTM and CDR2 to ANQGSEA. V is cut by 3 bases and J by 7 bases, and the space between the germline ends is 19 bases. The CDR3 runs 14 amino acids, cysteine and phenylalanine included. The entry retains the CDR3 DNA only, 42 bases that are in frame from base 1. The paper as a whole reports these results and caveats: Estimates of total diversity based on one million sequenced T cells were regarded as lower bounds and as underestimates. Compared with the aged group, more naive CD4+ T cells, fewer expanded clones and increased TCR diversity were shown by the long-lived group, suggesting age selection. As age increased, observed TCR beta diversity per million T cells dropped in a roughly linear way, and a significant reduction was already evident by age around 41. Bulk unsorted PBMC profiling prevented conclusive comparison of naive and antigen-experienced compartments. A strong correlation was found between observed TCR beta diversity and the percentage of naive T cells measured by flow cytometry. Because donor CMV infection status was unknown, age-related changes in expanded clonotypes were potentially confounded.

For this clonotype: Its antigen is still unknown. No much larger clone exists at a distance of one base, and base qualities are not known.

The clonotype originates from a man in his late teens or twenties in good health. Rearrangement joined TRBV29-1 to TRBJ2-7, with TRBD2 as a weak D call on 5 bases. Sequencing was done on a sample of blood. The encoded CDR3 is CSVDSRTPLNEQYF. At the DNA level, the sequence is TGCAGCGTTGATTCCAGGACTCCCCTCAATGAGCAGTACTTC.